The TCR beta chain under discussion was sequenced for a study of Ad26.COV2.S vaccination and SARS-CoV-2 variants. Study at large: Participants got Ad26.COV2.S intramuscularly, once or twice 56 days apart.

The data were produced by immunoSEQ multiplex PCR, yet TCRdb's version contains in-frame clones alone and is incomplete. The sample records hundreds of thousands of clones, roughly 90% being singletons. Treatment defined: roughly 19 received Ad26.COV2.S at low or high dose, single or two shots; about 5 received placebo; per-sample allocation not given. The samples were gathered on day 63 after the first injection of vaccine or placebo. A Boston adult aged 18-55 years was the donor. Overall study results and limits: Similar non-spike TCR breadth was seen in vaccine and placebo recipients.

With respect to this clone: As yet, its antigen is unknown.

Germline trimming cut 4 bases from V and 2 bases from J; bases unmatched to any gene: 7. This CDR3 is built from 15 residues. Germline CDR1 LGHDT, CDR2 YNNKEL (reference sequence). The V call is TRBV3-1 (or the pseudogene TRBV3-2), the J call TRBJ2-7; 8 bases agree with TRBD2. The sequences come from peripheral blood, collected in a trial of Ad26.COV2.S vaccine versus placebo. The origin of this receptor is a person between 18 and 59 years old who received the Ad26.COV2.S COVID-19 vaccine or a placebo. DNA for the CDR3: TGTGCCAGCAGCCCGCGGGGGACTAGTCCCTACGAGCAGTACTTC. This gives the protein CASSPRGTSPYEQYF.